This entry is about one TCR beta chain. The CDR3 loop spans 16 amino acids. V lost 4 bases, J lost 0 bases, and 16 bases lay in between. The germline V gene encodes CDR1 MDHEN and CDR2 SYDVKM. The protocol was immunoSEQ multiplex PCR, while the TCRdb copy is restricted to in-frame clones and leaves out a portion. The sample records hundreds of thousands of clones, approximately 89% being singletons. The sample originates from a study of shared T cell receptors in the human thymus. These sequences were also reported in another study, on human thymus T cells. That study adds: Corrective cardiac operations yielded the resected thymus tissue.

This chain uses TRBV28 with TRBJ2-7, with D perhaps matching TRBD2 (5 bases). The sequence derives from a boy under two years old with a congenital heart defect. The sequenced sample consisted of thymocytes. CDR3 nucleotide sequence: TGTGCCAGCAGTTCCCCCCCCGGGGTCGCCTCCTACGAGCAGTACTTC. Residues: CASSSPPGVASYEQYF.